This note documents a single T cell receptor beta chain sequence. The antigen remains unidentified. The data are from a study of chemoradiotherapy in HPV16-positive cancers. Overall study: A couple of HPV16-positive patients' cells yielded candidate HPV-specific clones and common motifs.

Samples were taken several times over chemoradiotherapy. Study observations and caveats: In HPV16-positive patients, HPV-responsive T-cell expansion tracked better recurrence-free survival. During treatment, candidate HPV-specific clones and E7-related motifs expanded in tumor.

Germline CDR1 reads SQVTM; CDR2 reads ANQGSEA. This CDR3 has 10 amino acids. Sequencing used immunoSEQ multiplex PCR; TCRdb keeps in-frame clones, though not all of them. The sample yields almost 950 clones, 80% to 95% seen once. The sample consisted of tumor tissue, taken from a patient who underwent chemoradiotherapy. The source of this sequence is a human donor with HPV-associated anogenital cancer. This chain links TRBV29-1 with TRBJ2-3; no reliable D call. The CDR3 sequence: CTTNLDTQYF. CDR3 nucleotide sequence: TGCACCACCAACTTGGATACGCAGTATTTT.